The 16 T cell receptor beta chains in this list originate from one sample, sequenced in a study of CD8 T cells in Susac syndrome. cDNA came from approximately 0.5 to 1 ug RNA primed by random hexamers. A single record per CDR3 protein comes from TCRdb applying MiXCR to the immunoSEQ multiplex PCR reads. Of about 150,000 distinct CDR3 sequences listed, 95% to 96% are singletons. Sequencing was done on a sample of CD8+ T cells from PBMCs. The source of these receptors is a human donor with multiple sclerosis.

V and J are TRBV7-9 and TRBJ1-2; no definite D call. CDR1 SEHNR and CDR2 FQNEAQ come from the germline V gene (reference sequence). V was trimmed by 5 bases and J by 0 bases, leaving 22 bases between them. This CDR3 spans 18 amino acids. As DNA, the CDR3 is TGTGCCAGCAGCGACCCACGGGTAGCCGATACAGCTAACTATGGCTACACCTTC. This translates into CASSDPRVADTANYGYTF.

The chain has TRBV24-1 and TRBJ2-7; the D gene is possibly TRBD1 (5 bases). CDR1 and CDR2 from the germline V gene are KGHDR and SFDVKD. Trimming removed 6 bases at V and 3 bases at J, with 17 bases between. CDR3 length: 15 amino acids. In DNA form, the CDR3 reads TGTGCCACCAGTCAATTTGAATGGCAGGGCTACGAGCAGTACGTC. Its protein product is CATSQFEWQGYEQYV.

CDR3 bases: TGCAGCGTTGAGGATTGGCCGAGCATGAACACTGAAGCTTTCTTT. Translating gives CSVEDWPSMNTEAFF. This chain joins TRBV29-1 and TRBJ1-1, with D unclear. Trimming removed 3 bases at V and 0 bases at J, with 14 bases between. CDR3 size: 15 residues. The V gene's germline CDR1 is SQVTM and CDR2 ANQGSEA.

This clonotype was recorded only once. The rearrangement links TRBV6-2 or TRBV6-3 to TRBJ2-7, with D tentatively TRBD2 (5 bases). The CDR3 totals 13 residues. Germline V gives CDR1 MNHEY, CDR2 SVGEGT. V lost 2 bases and J lost 1, with 6 bases in between. The CDR3 reads CASSYGGSYEQYV. DNA of the CDR3: TGTGCCAGCAGTTACGGAGGTTCCTACGAGCAGTACGTC.

The rearrangement uses TRBV6-5 and TRBJ2-2; D is ambiguous. The V and J ends lost 6 bases and 2 bases respectively, with 10 bases between them. CDR1 and CDR2 (germline): MNHEY, SVGAGI. The length of the CDR3 is 14 residues. CDR3 in DNA: TGTGCCAGCAGCTCCGGGTCCAACACCGGGGAGCTGTTTTTT. Its protein is CASSSGSNTGELFF.

This sequence joins TRBV2 and TRBJ2-3; D ambiguous. The CDR3 spans 12 residues. Trimming took off 9 bases at V and 4 bases at J, with 11 bases between the two ends. Per the germline V gene, CDR1 is SNHLY and CDR2 is FYNNEI. The CDR3 reads CASFKPPDTQYF. The CDR3 coding sequence is TGTGCCAGTTTCAAACCCCCAGATACGCAGTATTTT.

CDR3 sequence: CASSPPGSSEQYF. CDR3 DNA sequence: TGTGCCAGCAGCCCACCGGGGTCGTCCGAGCAGTACTTC. The V and J genes are TRBV7-2 and TRBJ2-7, with D possibly TRBD2 on 5 matching bases. The germline V gene encodes CDR1 SGHTA and CDR2 FQGNSA. Between the trimmed V and J ends, which lost 5 bases and 6 bases, there was a span of 14 bases. The CDR3 runs 13 residues.

V and J are TRBV25-1 and TRBJ1-2; no clear D. This CDR3 comprises 15 residues. The V and J ends lost 1 base and 4 bases respectively, with 13 bases between them. In germline, CDR1 is MGHDK, CDR2 SYGVNS. CDR3 in DNA: TGTGCCAGCAGTGAATTTTTGGCGGATCGCTATGGCTACACCTTC. Its translation: CASSEFLADRYGYTF.

The J gene is TRBJ1-2, the V gene TRBV2; 11 bases are shared with TRBD1. Trimming took 9 bases from V and 7 from J; bases not matched to a gene: 4. The germline CDR1 and CDR2 sequences are SNHLY and FYNNEI. There are 12 residues in the CDR3. The CDR3 protein is CASGQGASGYTF. Written as DNA, the CDR3 is TGTGCCAGTGGACAGGGGGCCAGTGGCTACACCTTC.

This chain uses TRBV29-1 with TRBJ1-2; D is unclear. The germline CDR1 and CDR2 sequences are SQVTM and ANQGSEA. Trimming left V 3 bases short and J 3 bases short, with 5 bases between. The CDR3 has 11 residues. The CDR3 DNA is TGCAGCGTTGAGGCGGACTATGGCTACACCTTC. This gives the protein CSVEADYGYTF.

The chain combines TRBV9 with TRBJ1-5, with a tentative D call TRBD1 (6 bases). With 5 bases removed from V and 7 bases from J, the gap between germline ends came to 10 bases. Germline V gene sequence: CDR1 SGDLS, CDR2 YYNGEE. The CDR3 totals 12 residues. For the CDR3, the DNA is TGTGCCAGCAGTGGGGGGGGCCAGCCCCAGCATTTT. Amino acid sequence: CASSGGGQPQHF.

The chain combines TRBV30 with TRBJ1-1, with D possibly matching TRBD1 (6 bases). Germline CDR1 GTSNPN, CDR2 SVGIG (reference sequence). The germline V and J ends were trimmed by 0 bases and 6 bases, with 11 bases remaining between them. This CDR3 comprises 13 residues. CDR3 DNA sequence: TGTGCCTGGAGTGTTTGGGGGCAACCTGAAGCTTTCTTT. Translated, it gives CAWSVWGQPEAFF.

The chain couples TRBV6-2 or TRBV6-3 to TRBJ1-5; no clear D gene. The CDR3 has 14 amino acids. CDR1 is MNHEY and CDR2 is SVGEGT in the germline V gene. V lost 0 bases to trimming and J lost 3 bases, with 6 bases between them. In DNA, the CDR3 is TGTGCCAGCAGTTACTCCGGATACAATCAGCCCCAGCATTTT. Protein product: CASSYSGYNQPQHF.

The chain recombines TRBV4-2 with TRBJ2-7; D is undetermined. Germline V gene sequence: CDR1 LGHNA, CDR2 YNFKEQ. The CDR3 length is 13 residues. The V end was cut by 0 bases, the J end by 6 bases, with 9 bases between. CDR3 sequence: CASSQDTQGEQYF. CDR3 nucleotide sequence: TGTGCCAGCAGCCAAGATACTCAAGGCGAGCAGTACTTC.

DNA of the CDR3: TGTGCCTGGAGTGAACAGAACGGCAATGGCTACACCTTC. Its protein is CAWSEQNGNGYTF. The chain joins TRBV30 to TRBJ1-2; D ambiguous. Germline values: CDR1 GTSNPN, CDR2 SVGIG (reference sequence). The length of the CDR3 is 13 residues. V shed 1 base and J shed 6 bases, with 12 bases lying between them.

The V call is TRBV27, the J call TRBJ1-2; no definite D call. Germline lookup yields CDR1 MNHEY and CDR2 SMNVEV (reference sequence). The length of the CDR3 is 13 residues. Trimming took off 2 bases at V and 6 bases at J, with 10 bases between the two ends. DNA for the CDR3: TGTGCCAGCAGTTTAAGGGCTATGGATGGCTACACCTTC. It is translated as CASSLRAMDGYTF.